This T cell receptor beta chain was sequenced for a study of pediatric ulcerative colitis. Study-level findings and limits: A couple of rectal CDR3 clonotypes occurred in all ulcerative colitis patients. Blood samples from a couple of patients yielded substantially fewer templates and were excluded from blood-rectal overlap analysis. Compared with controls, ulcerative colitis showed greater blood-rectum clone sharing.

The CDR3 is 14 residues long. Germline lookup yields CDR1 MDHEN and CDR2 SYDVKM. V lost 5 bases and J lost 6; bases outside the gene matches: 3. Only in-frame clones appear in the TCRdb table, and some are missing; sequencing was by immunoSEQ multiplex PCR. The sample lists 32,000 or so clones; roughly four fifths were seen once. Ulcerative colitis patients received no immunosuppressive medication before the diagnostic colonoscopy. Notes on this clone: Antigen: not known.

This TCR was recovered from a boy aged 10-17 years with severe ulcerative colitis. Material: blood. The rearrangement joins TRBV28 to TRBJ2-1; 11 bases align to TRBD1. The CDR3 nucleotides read TGTGCCAGCAGTGCCGGGACAGGGGGCAATGAGCAGTTCTTC. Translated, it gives CASSAGTGGNEQFF.